These 5 T cell receptor beta chains originate from one sample sequenced in a study of a mutant IDH1 vaccine in newly diagnosed glioma. Antigens of these TCRs are unknown. Sequencing was performed with immunoSEQ multiplex PCR; in TCRdb, only in-frame clones are kept and a portion is missing. Of 120,000 or so clones in the sample, roughly 78% were seen once. Time point indicated: week 11, during vaccination. Vaccination used 300 ug of mutant IDH1 20-mer peptide per dose, with topical imiquimod. This specimen was PBMCs, taken from a glioma patient whose treatment included an IDH1 peptide vaccine. These receptors were taken from a man aged 35 to 55 with glioma.

This chain links TRBV20-1 with TRBJ2-7; D is uncertain. V was shortened by 5 bases and J by 1 base, with 6 bases between the two germline ends. The CDR3 spans 11 residues. CDR1 is DFQATT and CDR2 is SNEGSKA in the germline V gene (reference sequence). The DNA for the CDR3 is TGCAGTGCTTCACTGTCCTACGAGCAGTACTTC. It codes for CSASLSYEQYF.

This clone was seen more than once but under ten times. The rearrangement joins TRBV19 to TRBJ1-5; TRBD1 agrees at 11 bases. The CDR3 sequence is 15 residues long. V dropped 5 bases and J dropped 4; count of bases not matched to a gene: 4. The germline CDR1 and CDR2 sequences are LNHDA and SQIVND (reference sequence). Here the CDR3 reads CASSGTGGRNQPQHF. The CDR3 region has the DNA TGTGCCAGTAGTGGGACAGGGGGGAGAAATCAGCCCCAGCATTTT.

This sequence joins TRBV2 and TRBJ1-6, with 7 bases lining up with TRBD1. J was trimmed by 10 bases and V by 8 bases; bases with no gene match: 11. This CDR3 has 14 amino acids. Germline V gene sequence: CDR1 SNHLY, CDR2 FYNNEI. CDR3 sequence (DNA): TGTGCCAGCTTAGATGACAGGGCAGGGTCACCCCTCCACTTT. It specifies CASLDDRAGSPLHF.

The chain is built from TRBV7-6 and TRBJ2-5; D remains unclear. The CDR3 has 14 amino acids. Deletions cut 2 bases from V and 1 base from J, with 8 bases between. Germline CDR1 reads SGHVS; CDR2 reads FNYEAQ. The CDR3 DNA is TGTGCCAGCAGCTTATCGCCGGCCCAAGAGACCCAGTACTTC. Protein sequence: CASSLSPAQETQYF.

V and J are TRBV30 and TRBJ1-2; D is possibly TRBD1 (5 bases). V gave up 1 base and J gave up 2 bases, with 14 bases separating them. The germline V gene has CDR1 GTSNPN and CDR2 SVGIG (reference sequence). The CDR3 consists of 15 residues. CDR3 coding DNA: TGTGCCTGGAGTGGGAAGGGACTGAAAAACTATGGCTACACCTTC. Translation gives CAWSGKGLKNYGYTF. Supplemented by reference TRBV30 and TRBJ1-2, the full variable domain reads SQTIHQWPATLVQPVGSPLSLECTVEGTSNPNLYWYRQAAGRGLQLLFYSVGIGQISSEVPQNLSASRPQDRQFILSSKKLLLSDSGFYLCAWSGKGLKNYGYTFGSGTRLTVV.